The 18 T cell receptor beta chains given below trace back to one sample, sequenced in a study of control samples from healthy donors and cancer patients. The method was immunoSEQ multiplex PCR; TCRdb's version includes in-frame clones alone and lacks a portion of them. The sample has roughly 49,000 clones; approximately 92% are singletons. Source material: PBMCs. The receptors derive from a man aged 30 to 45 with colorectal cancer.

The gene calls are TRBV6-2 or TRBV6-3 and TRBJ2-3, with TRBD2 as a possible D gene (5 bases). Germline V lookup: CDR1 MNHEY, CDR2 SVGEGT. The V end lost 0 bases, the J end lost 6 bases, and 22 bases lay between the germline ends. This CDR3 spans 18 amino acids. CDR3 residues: CASSYSKDFPTGDDTQYF. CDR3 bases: TGTGCCAGCAGTTACTCGAAGGACTTCCCAACTGGGGATGATACGCAGTATTTT.

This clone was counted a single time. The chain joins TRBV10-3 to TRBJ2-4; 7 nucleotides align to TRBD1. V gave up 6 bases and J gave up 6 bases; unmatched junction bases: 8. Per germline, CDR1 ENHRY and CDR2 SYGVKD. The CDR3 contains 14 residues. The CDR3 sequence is CAIRAGDSGNIQYF. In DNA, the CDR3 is TGTGCCATCAGAGCCGGGGACAGTGGAAACATTCAGTACTTC.

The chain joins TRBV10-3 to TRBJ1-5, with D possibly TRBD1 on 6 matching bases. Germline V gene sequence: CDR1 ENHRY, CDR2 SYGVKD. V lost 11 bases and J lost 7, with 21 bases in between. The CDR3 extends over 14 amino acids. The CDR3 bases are TGTGCCTGCCGTTCGGGGGGGGCGGGACAGCCCCAGCATTTT. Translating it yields CACRSGGAGQPQHF.

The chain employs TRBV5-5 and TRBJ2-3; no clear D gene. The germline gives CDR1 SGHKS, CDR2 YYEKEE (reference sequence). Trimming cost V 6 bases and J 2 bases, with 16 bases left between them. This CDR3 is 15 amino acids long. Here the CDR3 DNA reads TGTGCCAGCACCGTGTCCGGAAGGGACACAGATACGCAGTATTTT. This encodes CASTVSGRDTDTQYF.

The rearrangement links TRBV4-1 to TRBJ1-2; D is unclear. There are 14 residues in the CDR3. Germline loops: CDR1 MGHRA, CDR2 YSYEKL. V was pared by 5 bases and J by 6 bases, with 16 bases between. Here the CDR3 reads CASSRYRALNGYTF. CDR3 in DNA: TGCGCCAGCAGCAGATACCGGGCCCTTAATGGCTACACCTTC.

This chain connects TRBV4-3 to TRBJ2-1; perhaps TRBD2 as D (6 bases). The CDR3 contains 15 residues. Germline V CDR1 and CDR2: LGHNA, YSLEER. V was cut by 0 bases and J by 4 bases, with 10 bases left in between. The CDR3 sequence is CASSQDRGYYNEQFF. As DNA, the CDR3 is TGCGCCAGCAGCCAAGATCGGGGGTATTACAATGAGCAGTTCTTC.

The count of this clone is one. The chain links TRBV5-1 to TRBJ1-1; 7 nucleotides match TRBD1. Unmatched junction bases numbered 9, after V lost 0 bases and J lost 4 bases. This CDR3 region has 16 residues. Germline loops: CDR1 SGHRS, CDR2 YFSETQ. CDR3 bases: TGCGCCAGCAGCTTGGAAGGACAGGAGCTGGGCACTGAAGCTTTCTTT. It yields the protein CASSLEGQELGTEAFF.

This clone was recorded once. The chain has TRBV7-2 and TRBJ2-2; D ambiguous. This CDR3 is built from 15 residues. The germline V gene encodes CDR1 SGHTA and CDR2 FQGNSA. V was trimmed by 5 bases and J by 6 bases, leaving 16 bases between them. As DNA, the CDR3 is TGTGCCAGCAGCCCCTCCGGGCCTCGGCCCGGGGAGCTGTTTTTT. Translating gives CASSPSGPRPGELFF.

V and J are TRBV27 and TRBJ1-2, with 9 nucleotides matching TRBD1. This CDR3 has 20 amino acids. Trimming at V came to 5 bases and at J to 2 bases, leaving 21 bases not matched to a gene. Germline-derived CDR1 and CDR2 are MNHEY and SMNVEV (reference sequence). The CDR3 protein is CASSPRPLTGGTPINYGYTF. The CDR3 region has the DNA TGTGCCAGCAGTCCGCGCCCGCTGACAGGGGGAACCCCAATCAACTATGGCTACACCTTC.

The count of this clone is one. Here the CDR3 reads CASIAPTRGNEQFF. CDR3 in DNA: TGTGCCAGCATTGCCCCGACCAGGGGGAATGAGCAGTTCTTC. The V call is TRBV6-6, the J call TRBJ2-1; 7 nucleotides agree with TRBD1. Germline values: CDR1 MNHNY, CDR2 SVGAGI (reference sequence). The trim removed 7 bases at V and 7 bases at J, leaving 10 bases unmatched. The CDR3 loop spans 14 amino acids.

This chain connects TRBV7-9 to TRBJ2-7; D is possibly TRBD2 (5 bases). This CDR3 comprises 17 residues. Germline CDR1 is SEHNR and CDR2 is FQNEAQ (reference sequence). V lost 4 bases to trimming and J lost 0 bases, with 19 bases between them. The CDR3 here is CASSSPSSGGSSYEQYF. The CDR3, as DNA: TGTGCCAGCAGCTCACCATCATCCGGCGGGTCCTCCTACGAGCAGTACTTC.

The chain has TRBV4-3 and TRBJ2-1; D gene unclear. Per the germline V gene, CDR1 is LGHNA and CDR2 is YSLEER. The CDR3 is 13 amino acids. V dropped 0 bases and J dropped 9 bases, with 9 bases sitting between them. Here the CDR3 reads CASSQDGPREQFF. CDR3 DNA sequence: TGCGCCAGCAGCCAAGACGGCCCCCGTGAGCAGTTCTTC.

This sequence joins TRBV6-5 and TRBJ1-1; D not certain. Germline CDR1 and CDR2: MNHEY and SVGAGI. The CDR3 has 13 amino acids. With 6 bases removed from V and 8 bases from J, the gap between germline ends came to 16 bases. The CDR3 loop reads CASSKSLGPEAFF. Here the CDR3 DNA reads TGTGCCAGCAGCAAGTCGTTGGGCCCCGAAGCTTTCTTT.

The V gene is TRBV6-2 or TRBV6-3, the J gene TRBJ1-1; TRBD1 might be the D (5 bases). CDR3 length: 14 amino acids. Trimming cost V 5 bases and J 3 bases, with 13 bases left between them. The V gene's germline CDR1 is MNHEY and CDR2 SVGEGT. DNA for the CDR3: TGTGCCAGCAGTCCCAGGGCAGCGTACACTGAAGCTTTCTTT. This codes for CASSPRAAYTEAFF.

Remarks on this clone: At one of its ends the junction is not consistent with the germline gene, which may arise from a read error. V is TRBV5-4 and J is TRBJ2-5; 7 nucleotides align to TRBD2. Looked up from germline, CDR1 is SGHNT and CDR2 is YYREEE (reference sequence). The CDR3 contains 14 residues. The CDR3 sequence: CASSLEPGGEAQYF. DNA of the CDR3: TGTGCCAGCAGCTTGGAGCCGGGAGGAGAGGCCCAGTACTTC.

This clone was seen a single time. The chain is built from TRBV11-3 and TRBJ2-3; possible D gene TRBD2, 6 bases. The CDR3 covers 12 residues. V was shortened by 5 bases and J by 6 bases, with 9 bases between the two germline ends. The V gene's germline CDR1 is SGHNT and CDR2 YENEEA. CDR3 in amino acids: CASSTGGDTQYF. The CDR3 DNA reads TGTGCCAGCAGCACAGGAGGGGATACGCAGTATTTT.

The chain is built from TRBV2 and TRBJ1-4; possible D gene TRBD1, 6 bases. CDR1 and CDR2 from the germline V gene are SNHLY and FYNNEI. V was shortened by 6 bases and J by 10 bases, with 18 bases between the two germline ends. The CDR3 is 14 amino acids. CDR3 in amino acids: CASRQGGSVGKLFF. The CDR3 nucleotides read TGTGCCAGCAGACAGGGAGGATCGGTCGGAAAACTGTTTTTT.

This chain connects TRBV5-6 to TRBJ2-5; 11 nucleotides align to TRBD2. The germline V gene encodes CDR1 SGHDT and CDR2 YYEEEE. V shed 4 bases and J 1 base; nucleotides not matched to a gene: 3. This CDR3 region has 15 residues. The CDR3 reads CASSLTSGGQETQYF. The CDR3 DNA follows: TGTGCCAGCAGCCTTACTAGCGGGGGCCAAGAGACCCAGTACTTC. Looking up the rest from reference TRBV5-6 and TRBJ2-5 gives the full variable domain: DAGVTQSPTHLIKTRGQQVTLRCSPKSGHDTVSWYQQALGQGPQFIFQYYEEEERQRGNFPDRFSGHQFPNYSSELNVNALLLGDSALYLCASSLTSGGQETQYFGPGTRLLVL.